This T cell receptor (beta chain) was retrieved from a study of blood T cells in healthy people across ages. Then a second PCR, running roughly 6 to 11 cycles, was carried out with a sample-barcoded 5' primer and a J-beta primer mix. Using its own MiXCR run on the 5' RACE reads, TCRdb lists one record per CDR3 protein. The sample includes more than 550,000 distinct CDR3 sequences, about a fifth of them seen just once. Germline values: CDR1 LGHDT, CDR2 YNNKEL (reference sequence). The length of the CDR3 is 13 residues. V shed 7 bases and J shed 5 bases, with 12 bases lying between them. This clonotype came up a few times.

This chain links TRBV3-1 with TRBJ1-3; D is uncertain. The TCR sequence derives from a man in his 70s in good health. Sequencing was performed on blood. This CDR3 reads CASTSEGRNTIYF. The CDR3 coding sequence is TGTGCCAGCACCAGCGAGGGAAGAAACACCATATATTTT.